This T cell receptor beta chain was sequenced during a study of Tregs in tolerant kidney transplant recipients. Overall study results and limits: Nucleotide sequences could not be compared across some patients' samples due to primer changes.

Thawed PBMCs were FACS-sorted into unstimulated CD4+CD25+CD127- regulatory T cells, CD4+CD25- non-regulatory cells, CD4 and CD8 cells. Assay used: immunoSEQ multiplex PCR; TCRdb lists only in-frame clones, some missing. The sample lists roughly 69,000 clones; about 88% were seen once. The V gene lost 3 bases and the J gene lost 4 bases, with 6 bases spanning the gap. Germline-derived CDR1 and CDR2 are LNHDA and SQIVND (reference sequence). The CDR3 loop spans 12 amino acids. Points on this clone: Its antigen is still unknown.

The source of this sequence is a human donor who received a combined kidney and bone marrow transplant. This sequence joins TRBV19 and TRBJ2-5; a possible D gene is TRBD1 (5 bases). Sample: CD4+ T cells from blood, taken before the transplant. The CDR3 sequence is CASSIQGETQYF. The CDR3 bases are TGTGCCAGTAGTATCCAGGGAGAGACCCAGTACTTC.